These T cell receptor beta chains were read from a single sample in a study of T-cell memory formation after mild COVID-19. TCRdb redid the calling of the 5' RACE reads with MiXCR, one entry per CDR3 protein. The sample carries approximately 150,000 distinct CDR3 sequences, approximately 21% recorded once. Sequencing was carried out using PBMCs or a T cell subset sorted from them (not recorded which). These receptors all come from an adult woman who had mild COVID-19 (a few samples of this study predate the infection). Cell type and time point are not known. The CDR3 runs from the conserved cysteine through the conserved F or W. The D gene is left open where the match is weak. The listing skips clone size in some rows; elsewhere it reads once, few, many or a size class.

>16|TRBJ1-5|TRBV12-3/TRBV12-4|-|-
CASSRGGGDGNQPQHF
TGTGCCAGCAGCCGGGGTGGGGGAGATGGCAATCAGCCCCAGCATTTT
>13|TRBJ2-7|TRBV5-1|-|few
CASSLDYRGKQYF
TGCGCCAGCAGCTTGGATTATCGGGGTAAGCAGTACTTC
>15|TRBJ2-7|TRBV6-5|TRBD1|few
CASSGIGTGDYEQYF
TGTGCCAGCAGTGGAATCGGGACAGGGGACTACGAGCAGTACTTC
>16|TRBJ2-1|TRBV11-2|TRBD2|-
CASRTGTSGRYNEQFF
TGTGCCAGCAGGACCGGGACTAGCGGGCGATACAATGAGCAGTTCTTC
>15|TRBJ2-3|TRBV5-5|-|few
CASSLDRDRADTQYF
TGTGCCAGCAGCTTGGACAGGGATAGGGCAGATACGCAGTATTTT
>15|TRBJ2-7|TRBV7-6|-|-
CASSLSAGSSYGQYF
TGTGCCAGCAGCTTATCGGCGGGATCATCTTACGGGCAGTACTTC
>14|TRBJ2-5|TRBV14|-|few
CASSYDSVQETQYF
TGTGCCAGCAGCTATGACAGTGTACAAGAGACCCAGTACTTC
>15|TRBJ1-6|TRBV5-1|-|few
CASSLRTGGNSPLHF
TGCGCCAGCAGCTTGAGGACCGGGGGGAATTCACCCCTCCACTTT
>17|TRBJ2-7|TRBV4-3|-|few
CASSQDLWGGDSYEQYF
TGCGCCAGCAGCCAAGATTTATGGGGTGGAGATTCCTACGAGCAGTACTTC
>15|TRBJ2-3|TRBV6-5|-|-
CASSPGSYRTDTQYF
TGTGCCAGCAGCCCAGGATCTTATCGGACAGATACGCAGTATTTT
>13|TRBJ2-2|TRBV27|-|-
CASRKMDTGELFF
TGTGCCAGCAGGAAAATGGACACCGGGGAGCTGTTTTTT
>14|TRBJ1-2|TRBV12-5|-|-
CASGFLTGNYGYTF
TGTGCTAGTGGTTTCCTAACAGGGAACTATGGCTACACCTTC
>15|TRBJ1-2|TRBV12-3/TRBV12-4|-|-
CASSLGLGPRNGYTF
TGTGCCAGCAGTTTAGGATTGGGACCGCGGAATGGCTACACCTTC
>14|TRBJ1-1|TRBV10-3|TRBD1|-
CAVRPPGGSAEAFF
TGTGCCGTCCGCCCCCCAGGGGGCAGCGCTGAAGCTTTCTTT
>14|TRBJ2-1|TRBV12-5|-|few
CASGLGTTVNEQFF
TGTGCTAGTGGTTTGGGGACTACGGTCAATGAGCAGTTCTTC
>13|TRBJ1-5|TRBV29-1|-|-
CSVSDSSNQPQHF
TGCAGCGTTTCGGACAGCTCCAATCAGCCCCAGCATTTT
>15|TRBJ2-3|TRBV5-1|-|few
CASSPLSGGTDTQYF
TGCGCCAGCAGCCCCCTCAGTGGGGGCACAGATACGCAGTATTTT